This T cell receptor beta chain was found in a study of molecular identifiers for immune sequencing clone quantification. TCRdb passed the PCR reads through MiXCR, listing each CDR3 protein once. This sample has 38,000 or so distinct CDR3 sequences; approximately 18% occur once, and the top ten carry about 6.9%. The sorting of naive CD8 T cells used the CD8+CD4-CCR7+CD45RA+ phenotype. In this sample, this clonotype turned up a few times. CDR1 is SGHKS and CDR2 is YYEKEE in the germline V gene (reference sequence). V shed 2 bases and J shed 0 bases, with 21 bases lying between them. The CDR3 is 18 amino acids.

The receptor was isolated from a human donor in good health. Some libraries in this study had Jurkat cell RNA spiked in. The V gene is TRBV5-5, the J gene TRBJ2-7; a possible D gene is TRBD2 (6 bases). Sequencing was performed on naive CD8+ T cells from blood, with Jurkat cell RNA spiked in. The subset: FACS-sorted CD8+CD4-CCR7+CD45RA+ naive T cells. CDR3 residues: CASSFLPLGGHLSYEQYF. CDR3 coding DNA: TGTGCCAGCAGCTTCCTTCCACTGGGAGGTCATCTCTCCTACGAGCAGTACTTC.